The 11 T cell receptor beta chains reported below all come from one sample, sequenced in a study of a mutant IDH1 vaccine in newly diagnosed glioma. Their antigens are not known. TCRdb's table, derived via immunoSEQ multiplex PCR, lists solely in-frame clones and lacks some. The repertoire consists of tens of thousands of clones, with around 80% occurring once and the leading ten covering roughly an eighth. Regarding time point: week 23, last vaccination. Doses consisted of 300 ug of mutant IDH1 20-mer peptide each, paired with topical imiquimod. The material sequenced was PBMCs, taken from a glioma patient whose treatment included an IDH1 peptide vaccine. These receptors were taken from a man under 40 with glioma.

CDR3 sequence: CASSQGWGKQPQHF. The CDR3 DNA is TGCGCCAGCAGCCAAGGGTGGGGGAAACAGCCCCAGCATTTT. The V and J genes are TRBV4-1 and TRBJ1-5; D might be TRBD1 (5 bases). The V end was cut by 1 base, the J end by 7 bases, with 11 bases between. The CDR3 spans 14 residues. The V gene's germline CDR1 is MGHRA and CDR2 YSYEKL.

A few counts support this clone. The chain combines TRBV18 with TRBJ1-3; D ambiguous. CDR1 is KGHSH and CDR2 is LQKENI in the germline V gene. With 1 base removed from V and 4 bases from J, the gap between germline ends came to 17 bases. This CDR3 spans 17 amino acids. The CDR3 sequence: CASSPQYGVVSGNTIYF. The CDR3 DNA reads TGTGCCAGCTCACCACAGTACGGGGTGGTATCCGGAAACACCATATATTTT.

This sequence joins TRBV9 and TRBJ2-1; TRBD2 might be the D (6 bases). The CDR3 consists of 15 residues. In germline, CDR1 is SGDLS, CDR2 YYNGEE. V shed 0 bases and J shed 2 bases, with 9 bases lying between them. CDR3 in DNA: TGTGCCAGCAGCGTAGTCGGGAGCCCCTACAATGAGCAGTTCTTC. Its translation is CASSVVGSPYNEQFF.

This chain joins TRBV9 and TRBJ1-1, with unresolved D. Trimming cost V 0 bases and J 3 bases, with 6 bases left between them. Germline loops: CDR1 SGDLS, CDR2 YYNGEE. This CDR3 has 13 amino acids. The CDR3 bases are TGTGCCAGCAGCGTAGAAGGCCACACTGAAGCTTTCTTT. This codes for CASSVEGHTEAFF.

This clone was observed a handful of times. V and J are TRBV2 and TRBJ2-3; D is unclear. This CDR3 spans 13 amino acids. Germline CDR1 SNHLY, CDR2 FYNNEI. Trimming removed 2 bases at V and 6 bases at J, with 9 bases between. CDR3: CASSEPPGDTQYF. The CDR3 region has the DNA TGTGCCAGCAGTGAACCCCCTGGGGATACGCAGTATTTT.

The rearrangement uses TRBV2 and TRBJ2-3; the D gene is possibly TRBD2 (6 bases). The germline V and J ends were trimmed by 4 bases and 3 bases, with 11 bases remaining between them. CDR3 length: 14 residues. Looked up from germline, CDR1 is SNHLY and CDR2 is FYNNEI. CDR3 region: CASSASLATDTQYF. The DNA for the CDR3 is TGTGCCAGCAGTGCCTCTCTAGCGACAGATACGCAGTATTTT.

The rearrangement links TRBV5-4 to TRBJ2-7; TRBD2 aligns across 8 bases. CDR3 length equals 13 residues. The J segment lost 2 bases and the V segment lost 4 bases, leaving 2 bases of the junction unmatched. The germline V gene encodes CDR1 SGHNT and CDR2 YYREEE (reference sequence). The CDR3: CASSRGLAYEQYF. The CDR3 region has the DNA TGTGCCAGCAGCCGGGGACTAGCCTACGAGCAGTACTTC.

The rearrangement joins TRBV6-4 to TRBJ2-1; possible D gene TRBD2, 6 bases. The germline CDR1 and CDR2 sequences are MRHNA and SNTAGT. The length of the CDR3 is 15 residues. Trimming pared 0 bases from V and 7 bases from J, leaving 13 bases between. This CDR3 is CASSDSSDSGNEQFF. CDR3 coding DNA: TGTGCCAGCAGTGACTCGTCGGATAGCGGAAATGAGCAGTTCTTC.

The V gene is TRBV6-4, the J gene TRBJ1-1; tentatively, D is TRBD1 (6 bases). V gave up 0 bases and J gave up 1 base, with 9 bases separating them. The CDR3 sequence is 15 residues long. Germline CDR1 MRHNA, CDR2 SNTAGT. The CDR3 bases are TGTGCCAGCAGTGACTCGAGGGGACAGAACACTGAAGCTTTCTTT. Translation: CASSDSRGQNTEAFF.

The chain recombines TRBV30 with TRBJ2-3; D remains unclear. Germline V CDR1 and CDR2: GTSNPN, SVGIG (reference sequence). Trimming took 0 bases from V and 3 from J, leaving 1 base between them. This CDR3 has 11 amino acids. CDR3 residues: CAWSVTDTQYF. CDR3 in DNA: TGTGCCTGGAGTGTAACAGATACGCAGTATTTT.

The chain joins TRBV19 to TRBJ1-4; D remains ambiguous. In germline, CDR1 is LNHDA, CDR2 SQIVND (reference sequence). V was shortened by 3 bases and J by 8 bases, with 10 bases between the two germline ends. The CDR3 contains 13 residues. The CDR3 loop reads CASSMVGHEKLFF. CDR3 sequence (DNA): TGTGCCAGTAGTATGGTGGGTCACGAAAAACTGTTTTTT.